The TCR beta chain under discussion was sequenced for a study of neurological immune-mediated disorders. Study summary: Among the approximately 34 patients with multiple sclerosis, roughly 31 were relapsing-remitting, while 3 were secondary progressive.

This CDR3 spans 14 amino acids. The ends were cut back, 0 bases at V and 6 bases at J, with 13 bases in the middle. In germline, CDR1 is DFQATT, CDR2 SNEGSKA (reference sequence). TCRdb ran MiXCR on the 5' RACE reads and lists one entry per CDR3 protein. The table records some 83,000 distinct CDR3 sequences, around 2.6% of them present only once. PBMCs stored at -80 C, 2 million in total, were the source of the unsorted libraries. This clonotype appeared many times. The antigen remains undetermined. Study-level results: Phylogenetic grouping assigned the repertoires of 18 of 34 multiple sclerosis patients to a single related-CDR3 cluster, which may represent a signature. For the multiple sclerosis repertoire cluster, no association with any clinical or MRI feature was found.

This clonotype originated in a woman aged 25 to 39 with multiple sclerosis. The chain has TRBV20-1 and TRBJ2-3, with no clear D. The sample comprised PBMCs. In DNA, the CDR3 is TGCAGTGCTAGAGATGTGGGGTATGGTGATACGCAGTATTTT. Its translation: CSARDVGYGDTQYF.